This T cell receptor (beta chain) is drawn from a study of control samples from healthy donors and cancer patients. This CDR3 is built from 14 residues. V was trimmed by 3 bases and J by 4 bases, leaving 12 bases between them. The V gene's germline CDR1 is LNHDA and CDR2 SQIVND (reference sequence). Sequenced by immunoSEQ multiplex PCR; TCRdb stores in-frame clones only, minus some. The repertoire holds 130,000 to 150,000 clones, with 93% as singletons. This clone was found once. The sequence was collected from a man aged 18 to 30 in good health. Sequenced input: blood. V is TRBV19 and J is TRBJ1-2; D is perhaps TRBD1 (6 bases). The CDR3 sequence: CASSIQGLGYGYTF. As DNA, the CDR3 is TGTGCCAGTAGTATCCAGGGGCTTGGCTATGGCTACACCTTC. The whole variable domain, filled in from reference TRBV19 and TRBJ1-2, reads DGGITQSPKYLFRKEGQNVTLSCEQNLNHDAMYWYRQDPGQGLRLIYYSQIVNDFQKGDIAEGYSVSREKKESFPLTVTSAQKNPTAFYLCASSIQGLGYGYTFGSGTRLTVV.